This entry is about one T cell receptor (beta chain). Clinical history reported by participants formed the basis on which cohorts were assigned. The V gene lost 0 bases and the J gene lost 2 bases, with 11 bases spanning the gap. CDR1 is SGHRS and CDR2 is YFSETQ in the germline V gene. The CDR3 has 15 residues. This specimen comes from a study of blood T cell repertoires in COVID-19. Measured with immunoSEQ multiplex PCR; TCRdb has only the in-frame clones, and not every one. The table has some 330,000 clones, about 89% seen once. This clonotype was obtained from a man aged 35-49 years in a cohort exposed to, infected with or recovered from COVID-19 (not recorded which). The material sequenced was PBMCs or T cells enriched from blood (not recorded which). The J gene is TRBJ2-5, the V gene TRBV5-1, with a tentative D call TRBD2 (6 bases). CDR3 amino acids: CASSLVGGVQETQYF. The DNA of the CDR3 is TGCGCCAGCAGCTTGGTTGGCGGGGTTCAAGAGACCCAGTACTTC.